These 32 T cell receptor beta chains originate from one sample sequenced in a study of blood T cell repertoires in COVID-19. The method was immunoSEQ multiplex PCR; TCRdb's version includes in-frame clones alone and lacks a portion of them. This table holds about 250,000 clones, 92% found once. Input material: peripheral blood. These receptor sequences come from a man aged 25-40 years with COVID-19, enrolled during active disease.

The rearrangement uses TRBV6-5 and TRBJ1-5, with 7 bases fitting TRBD1. J gave up 6 bases and V 6 bases, and 11 bases lay outside the gene matches. The V gene's germline CDR1 is MNHEY and CDR2 SVGAGI. The CDR3 sequence is 15 residues long. The CDR3 nucleotides read TGTGCCAGCAGCGGTGACAGGGCCGTTGCTCAGCCCCAGCATTTT. This gives the protein CASSGDRAVAQPQHF.

The rearrangement links TRBV19 to TRBJ1-5, with D possibly TRBD1 on 5 matching bases. V was shortened by 10 bases and J by 5 bases, with 15 bases between the two germline ends. Germline V gene sequence: CDR1 LNHDA, CDR2 SQIVND (reference sequence). CDR3 length equals 13 residues. The CDR3 here is CATNGGGYQPQHF. The CDR3 DNA is TGTGCCACCAATGGGGGGGGTTATCAGCCCCAGCATTTT.

CDR3 sequence reads: CASSIPGTVRETQYF. CDR3 in DNA: TGTGCTAGTAGTATACCCGGGACAGTTCGGGAGACCCAGTACTTC. The chain has TRBV12-5 and TRBJ2-5; 7 bases agree with TRBD1. The germline V gene has CDR1 LGHNT and CDR2 FRNRAP. There are 15 residues in the CDR3. V was clipped by 8 bases and J by 5 bases; unmatched bases: 14.

The J gene is TRBJ2-3, the V gene TRBV10-1, with D unclear. Trimming took 10 bases from V and 0 from J, leaving 14 bases between them. Germline V gives CDR1 WNHNN, CDR2 SYGVQD (reference sequence). The CDR3 length is 14 residues. CDR3 sequence: CATSRVSSTDTQYF. The CDR3, as DNA: TGCGCCACCTCCCGAGTTAGTAGCACAGATACGCAGTATTTT.

Of note for this clone: Distinct nucleotide sequences in the sample also encode this CDR3. The rearrangement links TRBV10-1 to TRBJ1-1; 7 bases agree with TRBD1. Looked up from germline, CDR1 is WNHNN and CDR2 is SYGVQD (reference sequence). V shed 6 bases and J 4 bases; nucleotides not matched to a gene: 5. The CDR3 is 13 residues long. The CDR3 reads CASSGQGGTEAFF. CDR3 in DNA: TGCGCCAGCAGCGGGCAGGGGGGCACTGAAGCTTTCTTT.

This clone was seen a handful of times. The J gene is TRBJ1-2, the V gene TRBV6-5, with 8 nucleotides matching TRBD1. The length of the CDR3 is 13 residues. V was pared by 5 bases and J by 6 bases, with 5 bases of the junction left unmatched. CDR1 and CDR2 (germline): MNHEY, SVGAGI. The CDR3 region has the DNA TGTGCCAGCAGTCCGACAGGGGACCATGGCTACACCTTC. It encodes CASSPTGDHGYTF.

The chain combines TRBV19 with TRBJ1-2; tentatively, D is TRBD1 (6 bases). CDR1 and CDR2 (germline): LNHDA, SQIVND (reference sequence). This CDR3 region has 15 residues. Deletions cut 5 bases from V and 2 bases from J, with 15 bases between. The CDR3 DNA sequence: TGTGCCAGTAGTCAACAGGGAGAAGTAAACTATGGCTACACCTTC. Its protein product is CASSQQGEVNYGYTF.

This sequence joins TRBV6-4 and TRBJ1-2, with a tentative D call TRBD1 (6 bases). The V and J ends lost 2 bases and 7 bases respectively, with 17 bases between them. The CDR3 is 15 amino acids. CDR1 and CDR2 (germline): MRHNA, SNTAGT. The CDR3 bases are TGTGCCAGCAGTGACCTTTTTGGGGGGGCGCGTGGCTACACCTTC. Residues: CASSDLFGGARGYTF.

This chain links TRBV10-3 with TRBJ2-3; TRBD2 matches 7 bases. There are 13 residues in the CDR3. Germline V gene lookup returns CDR1 ENHRY and CDR2 SYGVKD. V lost 10 bases and J lost 3; bases outside the gene matches: 7. The CDR3 region is CASSGPGTDTQYF. CDR3 bases: TGTGCCAGTAGCGGGCCAGGAACAGATACGCAGTATTTT.

The chain joins TRBV30 to TRBJ1-1, with 8 bases matching TRBD1. V lost 8 bases and J lost 6; bases outside the gene matches: 14. CDR1 is GTSNPN and CDR2 is SVGIG in the germline V gene (reference sequence). The CDR3 sequence is 14 residues long. The CDR3 DNA reads as TGTGCCGGCGGACAGGGTATCACTTACGCTGAAGCTTTCTTT. Its protein product is CAGGQGITYAEAFF.

This chain connects TRBV18 to TRBJ1-5, with D possibly being TRBD1 (5 bases). Germline V gene lookup returns CDR1 KGHSH and CDR2 LQKENI. The CDR3 extends over 19 amino acids. V lost 3 bases, J lost 6 bases, and 27 bases lay in between. The CDR3 DNA follows: TGTGCCAGCTCACCCACGGGGGGGTCGGTTGGGAACGGGGCTCAGCCCCAGCATTTT. Residues: CASSPTGGSVGNGAQPQHF. Based on the CDR3 plus reference TRBV18 and TRBJ1-5, the full variable domain is NAGVMQNPRHLVRRRGQEARLRCSPMKGHSHVYWYRQLPEEGLKFMVYLQKENIIDESGMPKERFSAEFPKEGPSILRIQQVVRGDSAAYFCASSPTGGSVGNGAQPQHFGDGTRLSIL.

The chain links TRBV19 to TRBJ1-3; D uncertain. There are 16 residues in the CDR3. In germline, CDR1 is LNHDA, CDR2 SQIVND (reference sequence). The ends were cut back, 9 bases at V and 0 bases at J, with 18 bases in the middle. The CDR3: CASTNPSTPSGNTIYF. Here the CDR3 DNA reads TGTGCCAGCACTAATCCCTCTACACCCTCTGGAAACACCATATATTTT.

This chain connects TRBV11-2 to TRBJ1-1; D remains unclear. This CDR3 is built from 14 residues. In germline, CDR1 is SGHAT, CDR2 FQNNGV. Deletions cut 0 bases from V and 4 bases from J, with 9 bases between. CDR3: CASSLEPGPTEAFF. The CDR3 DNA reads TGTGCCAGCAGCTTAGAGCCGGGTCCCACTGAAGCTTTCTTT.

This chain connects TRBV5-6 to TRBJ2-5; 14 nucleotides match TRBD2. The CDR3 contains 16 residues. Trimming cost V 4 bases and J 6 bases; bases outside gene matches: 8. CDR1 is SGHDT and CDR2 is YYEEEE in the germline V gene. CDR3: CASSPPRLAGGQTQYF. CDR3 in DNA: TGTGCCAGCAGCCCACCCCGACTAGCGGGGGGGCAGACCCAGTACTTC.

The chain recombines TRBV2 with TRBJ2-1; a possible D gene is TRBD1 (6 bases). The CDR3 has 13 residues. CDR1 SNHLY and CDR2 FYNNEI come from the germline V gene. Trimming stripped 8 bases from V and 10 bases from J, with 18 bases between. DNA for the CDR3: TGTGCCAGCGCGGTTACAGGGTTTGGGGAGCAGTTCTTC. It encodes CASAVTGFGEQFF.

The rearrangement joins TRBV4-1 to TRBJ1-1; 11 nucleotides match TRBD1. In germline, CDR1 is MGHRA, CDR2 YSYEKL. Trimming took 4 bases from V and 5 from J; bases not matched to a gene: 3. This CDR3 is 14 amino acids long. CDR3 sequence (DNA): TGCGCCAGCAGCCGGGACAGGGGGGCGACTGAAGCTTTCTTT. Translation gives CASSRDRGATEAFF.

The rearrangement links TRBV19 to TRBJ1-2; 12 bases match TRBD1. The germline gives CDR1 LNHDA, CDR2 SQIVND (reference sequence). Losses at the gene ends were 3 bases for V and 7 bases for J; bases not matched to a gene: 6. This CDR3 contains 15 residues. The CDR3 protein is CASSMPGQGAGGYTF. CDR3 in DNA: TGTGCCAGTAGTATGCCGGGACAGGGGGCCGGTGGCTACACCTTC. The variable domain in full, with the rest retrieved from reference TRBV19 and TRBJ1-2, is DGGITQSPKYLFRKEGQNVTLSCEQNLNHDAMYWYRQDPGQGLRLIYYSQIVNDFQKGDIAEGYSVSREKKESFPLTVTSAQKNPTAFYLCASSMPGQGAGGYTFGSGTRLTVV.

This clone appeared once. J is TRBJ2-5 and V is TRBV3-1 (or the pseudogene TRBV3-2); a weak D match, TRBD1 (5 bases). Germline V CDR1 and CDR2: LGHDT, YNNKEL (reference sequence). Trimming took 7 bases from V and 5 from J, leaving 20 bases between them. This CDR3 region has 15 residues. As DNA, the CDR3 is TGTGCCAGCAACTTACGGGTGGACCAGGGCGAGACCCAGTACTTC. It specifies CASNLRVDQGETQYF.

The genes are TRBV19 and TRBJ2-7, with D possibly TRBD1 on 5 matching bases. Germline V gene sequence: CDR1 LNHDA, CDR2 SQIVND (reference sequence). This CDR3 region has 14 residues. The ends were cut back, 1 base at V and 0 bases at J, with 7 bases in the middle. The CDR3, as DNA: TGTGCCAGTAGTATAGTGCAGGGCTCCTACGAGCAGTACTTC. Encoded protein: CASSIVQGSYEQYF. Drawing the rest from reference TRBV19 and TRBJ2-7, the complete variable domain is DGGITQSPKYLFRKEGQNVTLSCEQNLNHDAMYWYRQDPGQGLRLIYYSQIVNDFQKGDIAEGYSVSREKKESFPLTVTSAQKNPTAFYLCASSIVQGSYEQYFGPGTRLTVT.

The J gene is TRBJ1-1, the V gene TRBV19, with D unclear. The CDR3 is 14 residues long. Deletions cut 5 bases from V and 0 bases from J, with 10 bases between. Germline V lookup: CDR1 LNHDA, CDR2 SQIVND (reference sequence). CDR3 sequence: CASSPTEMNTEAFF. CDR3 DNA: TGTGCCAGTAGTCCAACAGAGATGAACACTGAAGCTTTCTTT.

The V call is TRBV11-1, the J call TRBJ1-2; 10 nucleotides agree with TRBD1. This CDR3 is 15 amino acids long. Germline values: CDR1 SGHAT, CDR2 FQDESV (reference sequence). J gave up 2 bases and V 4 bases, and 4 bases lay outside the gene matches. The CDR3, as DNA: TGTGCCAGCAGCTCTTCGACAGGGGGCAACTATGGCTACACCTTC. It encodes CASSSSTGGNYGYTF.

V is TRBV6-5 and J is TRBJ2-5; TRBD2 is a possible D gene (5 bases). V shed 0 bases and J shed 1 base, with 6 bases lying between them. Germline CDR1 MNHEY, CDR2 SVGAGI. The CDR3 runs 14 residues. CDR3: CASSYSGVQETQYF. The CDR3 coding sequence is TGTGCCAGCAGTTACTCCGGGGTCCAAGAGACCCAGTACTTC.

The CDR3 DNA is TGCGCCAGCAGCCAAGAAGGAACAGGGGGGACTGAAAAACTGTTTTTT. Translating gives CASSQEGTGGTEKLFF. V and J are TRBV4-1 and TRBJ1-4; 8 bases fit TRBD1. The CDR3 loop spans 16 amino acids. Germline V gene sequence: CDR1 MGHRA, CDR2 YSYEKL. The ends lost 0 bases at V and 7 bases at J; junction bases unmatched: 7.

The J gene is TRBJ2-5, the V gene TRBV4-1; TRBD2 matches 12 bases. The germline V gene has CDR1 MGHRA and CDR2 YSYEKL. V was pared by 1 base and J by 3 bases, with 3 bases of the junction left unmatched. The CDR3 is 16 amino acids. DNA of the CDR3: TGCGCCAGCAGCCAAGCTAGCGGGGGGGATAAAGAGACCCAGTACTTC. This sequence encodes CASSQASGGDKETQYF.

The rearrangement uses TRBV5-1 and TRBJ1-2; TRBD1 aligns across 8 bases. There are 13 residues in the CDR3. V trimming: 4 bases; J trimming: 6 bases; junction bases outside the gene matches: 5. CDR1 SGHRS and CDR2 YFSETQ come from the germline V gene. The CDR3 reads CASSADRDNGYTF. The CDR3 coding sequence is TGCGCCAGCAGCGCGGACAGGGATAATGGCTACACCTTC.

The V and J genes are TRBV11-2 and TRBJ2-2, with 9 bases fitting TRBD1. In germline, CDR1 is SGHAT, CDR2 FQNNGV. J gave up 3 bases and V 1 base, and 3 bases lay outside the gene matches. This CDR3 is built from 16 residues. CDR3 loop: CASSLAGTGYTGELFF. The CDR3 coding sequence is TGTGCCAGCAGCTTAGCCGGGACAGGGTACACCGGGGAGCTGTTTTTT. Full variable domain (missing parts from reference TRBV11-2 and TRBJ2-2): EAGVAQSPRYKIIEKRQSVAFWCNPISGHATLYWYQQILGQGPKLLIQFQNNGVVDDSQLPKDRFSAERLKGVDSTLKIQPAKLEDSAVYLCASSLAGTGYTGELFFGEGSRLTVL.

On this clone itself: This sample also contains other DNA sequences that code for the same CDR3. The chain uses TRBV6-5 and TRBJ2-7; TRBD1 aligns across 7 bases. CDR1 is MNHEY, CDR2 SVGAGI, per germline. This CDR3 contains 15 residues. V shed 0 bases, J shed 0 bases, and the junction held 2 bases outside the gene matches. The CDR3 reads CASSYSQGLSYEQYF. The CDR3, as DNA: TGTGCCAGCAGTTACTCACAGGGGCTCTCCTACGAGCAGTACTTC.

The chain employs TRBV25-1 and TRBJ1-2; D is uncertain. The CDR3 consists of 10 residues. In germline, CDR1 is MGHDK, CDR2 SYGVNS. V was shortened by 3 bases and J by 8 bases, with 4 bases between the two germline ends. In DNA, the CDR3 is TGTGCCAGCAGTGATCAGGGCTACACCTTC. This sequence encodes CASSDQGYTF.

This chain uses TRBV6-5 with TRBJ2-5, with D unclear. Germline V gene data show CDR1 as MNHEY and CDR2 as SVGAGI. Trimming removed 4 bases at V and 0 bases at J, with 9 bases between. The CDR3 contains 14 residues. Here the CDR3 reads CASSFPGYQETQYF. Here the CDR3 DNA reads TGTGCCAGCAGTTTTCCAGGCTACCAAGAGACCCAGTACTTC.

The genes are TRBV27 and TRBJ2-1, with D maybe TRBD2 (6 bases). The V and J ends lost 6 bases and 4 bases respectively, with 22 bases between them. The V gene's germline CDR1 is MNHEY and CDR2 SMNVEV (reference sequence). There are 17 residues in the CDR3. This CDR3 is CASSKDSSEEGYNEQFF. The CDR3 bases are TGTGCCAGCAGCAAAGACTCCTCCGAGGAGGGGTACAATGAGCAGTTCTTC.

This clone appeared a single time. The V and J genes are TRBV20-1 and TRBJ2-3; tentative D call: TRBD2 (5 bases). CDR1 and CDR2 from the germline V gene are DFQATT and SNEGSKA (reference sequence). V was shortened by 2 bases and J by 6 bases, with 6 bases between the two germline ends. This CDR3 has 11 amino acids. CDR3 region: CSARRGDTQYF. DNA of the CDR3: TGCAGTGCTAGACGCGGGGATACGCAGTATTTT.

This chain joins TRBV27 and TRBJ2-7; D may be TRBD1 (8 bases). Germline loops: CDR1 MNHEY, CDR2 SMNVEV (reference sequence). The CDR3 has 17 amino acids. Trimming removed 5 bases at V and 6 bases at J, with 26 bases between. CDR3 region: CASSQDRGRVGGSEQYF. CDR3 in DNA: TGTGCCAGCAGTCAAGACAGGGGTCGGGTCGGGGGGAGCGAGCAGTACTTC.